This TCR beta chain originates from a study of shared clonotypes between healthy human individuals. This clone has ten or more counts. TCRdb's table, derived via immunoSEQ multiplex PCR, lists solely in-frame clones and lacks some. The data hold about 700,000 clones, with approximately 74% observed a single time. The germline gives CDR1 SGHVS, CDR2 FQNEAQ. The junction had 2 bases not matched to a gene; V was cut back by 5 bases and J by 12 bases. The CDR3 length is 12 residues. The sample was memory CD4+ T cells sorted from blood. Subset given: CD45RA-negative fraction. This clonotype was obtained from a woman aged 25 to 39 in good health. This chain links TRBV7-8 with TRBJ1-6, with TRBD1 matching over 9 bases. The CDR3: CASSLDRGPLHF. CDR3 sequence (DNA): TGTGCCAGCAGCCTGGACAGGGGACCCCTCCACTTT. The full variable domain, in which reference TRBV7-8 and TRBJ1-6 provide the parts outside the CDR3, is GAGVSQSPRYKVAKRGQDVALRCDPISGHVSLFWYQQALGQGPEFLTYFQNEAQLDKSGLPSDRFFAERPEGSVSTLKIQRTQQEDSAVYLCASSLDRGPLHFGNGTRLTVT.